This T cell receptor beta chain is from a study of early T cells in non-severe SARS-CoV-2 infection. Study background: The input, bulk RNA from unsorted whole blood, was sequenced, and chains were unpaired.

The library protocol tagged individual cDNA molecules with unique molecular identifiers. Via MiXCR, TCRdb re-called the 5' RACE reads, giving one row per CDR3 protein. This sample has approximately 83,000 distinct CDR3 sequences; more than 13% occur once, and the top ten carry 3% to 3.5%. Comments on this clonotype: The antigen is unknown.

General study findings and limits: Private and CD4 specificities were missed by VDJdb matching, which favored anti-spike CD8 responses.

The V end lost 2 bases, the J end lost 2 bases, and 9 bases lay between the germline ends. Germline V gene lookup returns CDR1 SQVTM and CDR2 ANQGSEA. The CDR3 contains 13 residues. The V call is TRBV29-1, the J call TRBJ1-2; D gene unclear. Sequenced: whole blood. This TCR came from an adult who was a healthcare worker with PCR-confirmed SARS-CoV-2 infection or an uninfected control (not recorded which). The CDR3 protein is CSVELNSNYGYTF. CDR3 DNA: TGCAGCGTTGAATTAAACAGCAACTATGGCTACACCTTC.